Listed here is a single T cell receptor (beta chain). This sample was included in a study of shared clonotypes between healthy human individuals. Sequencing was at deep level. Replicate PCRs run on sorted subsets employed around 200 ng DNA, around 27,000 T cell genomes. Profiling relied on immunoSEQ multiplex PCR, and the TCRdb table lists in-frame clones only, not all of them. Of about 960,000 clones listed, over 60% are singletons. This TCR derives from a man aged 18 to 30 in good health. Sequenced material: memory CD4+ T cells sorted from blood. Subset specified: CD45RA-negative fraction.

CDR3: CASSYFEQGPSYEQYF. The CDR3 DNA sequence: TGTGCCAGCAGTTACTTTGAGCAGGGGCCTTCCTACGAGCAGTACTTC. The rearrangement joins TRBV6-6 to TRBJ2-7, with D possibly matching TRBD1 (6 bases). The CDR3 contains 16 residues. V was trimmed by 1 base and J by 1 base, leaving 14 bases between them. Germline CDR1 and CDR2: MNHNY and SVGAGI (reference sequence).